This T cell receptor (beta chain) was observed in a study of T cell clonality in common variable immunodeficiency. Germline assignment: CDR1 SGDLS and CDR2 YYNGEE. Trimming removed 2 bases from V and 4 bases from J, with 15 bases in between. CDR3 length: 16 residues. The protocol was immunoSEQ multiplex PCR, while the TCRdb copy is restricted to in-frame clones and leaves out a portion. This record lists some 45,000 clones, none seen once only, and the top ten clones contain approximately 2%. This clone was detected ten times or more. The read falls 3 residues short of the CDR3 end, and the missing part is taken from the germline J gene.

The specimen was peripheral blood mononuclear cells. This chain uses TRBV9 with TRBJ2-2, with a possible D match to TRBD2 (5 bases). The receptor was isolated from a person between 18 and 75 years old in good health. CDR3 loop: CASSVFESSGTGELFF. The sequenced CDR3 bases are TGTGCCAGCAGCGTTTTCGAATCGAGCGGCACCGGGGAG.